This TCR beta chain stems from a study of beta chain features in type 1 diabetes. Whole-study findings and limits: Patients with type 1 diabetes carried fewer insertions and had more deletions at their VDJ junctions.

CDR3 size: 13 residues. V lost 2 bases and J lost 4, with 5 bases in between. Germline assignment: CDR1 MNHEY and CDR2 SVGAGI. The investigators reverse transcribed all of the isolated RNA, so they sequenced expressed TCRB transcripts. Sequenced naive, central memory and regulatory T cell samples produced an average of about 3.57 million reads. Sequenced by immunoSEQ multiplex PCR; TCRdb stores in-frame clones only, minus some. Found here are approximately 470,000 clones, roughly 30% of them singletons; the top ten hold 0.05% to 0.07%. Of note for this clone: Its antigen is still unknown.

The clonotype was recovered from a young man in good health. Sequencing was done on a sample of naive CD4+ T cells from blood. The gene calls are TRBV6-5 and TRBJ2-2; a possible D gene is TRBD1 (5 bases). This CDR3 reads CASSYDSTGELFF. The CDR3, as DNA: TGTGCCAGCAGTTACGACAGCACCGGGGAGCTGTTTTTT.